The 10 T cell receptor beta chains presented below share a single source sample, sequenced in a study of regulatory T cells in long-lasting Graves disease. Documented time point: newly diagnosed GD, antithyroid drugs for less than 3 months. PBMCs provided the RNA from which the TCR library was made. CDR3-region Arm-PCR and iRepertoire HTBI primers produced the TCR beta libraries. TCRdb re-analysed the multiplex PCR reads in MiXCR, keeping a single row per CDR3 protein. The sample records 200,000 to 250,000 distinct CDR3 sequences, roughly 20% being singletons. This sample also belongs to another study, concerning T cells in Graves' hyperthyroidism and ophthalmopathy.

The input for sequencing was peripheral blood mononuclear cells (PBMCs), taken at new diagnosis, from a patient treated with antithyroid drugs. Receptor source: a woman aged 25 to 39 with Graves disease.

This chain's CDR3 is CASSLADRVGSGANVLTF. DNA for the CDR3: TGTGCCAGCAGCTTAGCGGACAGGGTAGGCTCTGGGGCCAACGTCCTGACTTTC. The V call is TRBV7-9, the J call TRBJ2-6; 8 bases are a match to TRBD1. V dropped 0 bases and J dropped 0; count of bases not matched to a gene: 4. This CDR3 spans 18 amino acids. The V gene's germline CDR1 is SEHNR and CDR2 FQNEAQ (reference sequence).

V and J are TRBV19 and TRBJ1-1, with D uncertain. Germline V gene sequence: CDR1 LNHDA, CDR2 SQIVND (reference sequence). There are 12 residues in the CDR3. CDR3 bases: TGTGGACTAACACGGCCGAACACTGAAGCTTTCTTT. Residues: CGLTRPNTEAFF.

This clonotype was counted at least ten times. CDR3: CASTRRSLNSPLHF. Here the CDR3 DNA reads TGTGCCAGCACCCGGCGCAGCCTTAATTCACCCCTCCACTTT. The V gene is TRBV7-9, the J gene TRBJ1-6; no reliable D call. V gave up 7 bases and J gave up 6 bases, with 13 bases separating them. Per germline, CDR1 SEHNR and CDR2 FQNEAQ (reference sequence). The CDR3 sequence is 14 residues long.

This clonotype was detected ten times or more. One end of the junction does not line up with germline, which may come from a read error. The J gene is TRBJ2-1, the V gene TRBV19, with 11 positions matching TRBD1. Looked up from germline, CDR1 is LNHDA and CDR2 is SQIVND (reference sequence). This CDR3 comprises 14 residues. CDR3 loop: CASSGQGAWNERFF. As DNA, the CDR3 is TGTGCCAGTTCCGGACAGGGGGCATGGAATGAGCGGTTCTTC.

This clonotype was observed many times. The genes are TRBV2 and TRBJ2-2, with a weak D call TRBD1 (6 bases). CDR1 is SNHLY, CDR2 FYNNEI, per germline. The CDR3 is made up of 14 amino acids. V shed 5 bases and J shed 1 base, with 8 bases lying between them. The CDR3, as DNA: TGTGCCAGCAGTTTCAGGGGGAACACCGGGGAGCTGTTTTTT. Protein sequence: CASSFRGNTGELFF.

About this clonotype itself: This likely reflects a read error, since a far larger clone is one base away. As the CDR3 is not closed by the conserved phenylalanine or tryptophan, this likely results from a read error. It is unclear where the CDR3 begins or ends on the DNA, so no DNA is shown, and the CDR3 is as TCRdb lists it. J is TRBJ2-3 and V is TRBV20-1; the table's TRBD2 call for D was not verified on the DNA. Germline V lookup: CDR1 DFQATT, CDR2 SNEGSKA (reference sequence). Inclusive of both ends, the CDR3 amounts to 14 amino acids. CDR3 residues: CSATGLAAVDEQFL.

The chain recombines TRBV12-3 or TRBV12-4 with TRBJ2-1; TRBD1 agrees at 8 bases. After removal of 6 bases from V and 1 base from J, the junction contained 14 bases not matched to a gene. The length of the CDR3 is 18 residues. Here the CDR3 DNA reads TGTGCCAGCAGCCCCCGTGGGCAGGGGGCATTGTCCTACAATGAGCAGTTCTTC. Its translation is CASSPRGQGALSYNEQFF.

The chain carries TRBV3-1 and TRBJ2-2, with D uncertain. The CDR3 runs 15 residues. The ends were cut back, 1 base at V and 8 bases at J, with 14 bases in the middle. Germline CDR1 LGHDT, CDR2 YNNKEL (reference sequence). CDR3 protein: CASSQGRRAIGELFF. Written as DNA, the CDR3 is TGTGCCAGCAGCCAAGGACGTAGGGCGATAGGGGAGCTGTTTTTT. Drawing the rest from reference TRBV3-1 and TRBJ2-2, the complete variable domain is DTAVSQTPKYLVTQMGNDKSIKCEQNLGHDTMYWYKQDSKKFLKIMFSYNNKELIINETVPNRFSPKSPDKAHLNLHINSLELGDSAVYFCASSQGRRAIGELFFGEGSRLTVL.

V gene TRBV7-8 combines with J gene TRBJ1-1; D is uncertain. This CDR3 is built from 13 residues. The V end was cut by 2 bases, the J end by 5 bases, with 9 bases between. CDR1 and CDR2 from the germline V gene are SGHVS and FQNEAQ. The CDR3 sequence is CASSLPPRTEAFF. For the CDR3, the DNA is TGTGCCAGCAGCTTACCCCCGCGGACTGAAGCTTTCTTT.

As regards this clonotype: A read error likely explains this, since a far larger clone differs by one base. J is TRBJ2-5 and V is TRBV6-2 or TRBV6-3; D possibly matches TRBD1 or TRBD2 (6 bases each). V lost 9 bases and J lost 7, with 33 bases in between. Looked up from germline, CDR1 is MNHEY and CDR2 is SVGEGT. CDR3 length: 18 amino acids. CDR3: CASGVGQSRAFEGGTQYF. CDR3 coding DNA: TGTGCCAGTGGCGTAGGACAGTCGAGGGCTTTTGAGGGGGGGACCCAGTACTTC.